Sequencing of this TCR beta chain was carried out in a study of CXCR3-negative and CXCR3-positive naive CD8 T cells. At the level of the study: The TRB read total, approximately 130 million, broke down to about 1.5 +/- 0.3 million reads per library. Whole-study results and caveats: Relative to memory CD8+ cells, whose diversity was much lower, both naive subsets had comparably high diversity.

Naivety in CD8+ T cells corresponded to a CD45RO-CCR7+CD27+CD95- phenotype. The CDR3 is 12 amino acids. Germline lookup yields CDR1 SQVTM and CDR2 ANQGSEA. Preparation of TRB cDNA libraries relied on 5' RACE carrying UMI labels. TCRdb reanalyzed the 5' RACE reads, giving one entry per CDR3 protein sequence and no DNA. Its listing shows 100,000 to 150,000 distinct CDR3 sequences. As for this clonotype: Its antigen is not identified.

The clonotype originates from a human donor in good health. Some clones in this sample may be carry-over from other donors' samples. Input material: naive CXCR3- CD8+ T cells from blood. As to subset: CD45RO-CCR7+CD27+CD95- naive CD8+ T cells lacking CXCR3 (TNR3-). V is TRBV29-1 and J is TRBJ2-1. CDR3 sequence: CSVRLVGDEQFF.